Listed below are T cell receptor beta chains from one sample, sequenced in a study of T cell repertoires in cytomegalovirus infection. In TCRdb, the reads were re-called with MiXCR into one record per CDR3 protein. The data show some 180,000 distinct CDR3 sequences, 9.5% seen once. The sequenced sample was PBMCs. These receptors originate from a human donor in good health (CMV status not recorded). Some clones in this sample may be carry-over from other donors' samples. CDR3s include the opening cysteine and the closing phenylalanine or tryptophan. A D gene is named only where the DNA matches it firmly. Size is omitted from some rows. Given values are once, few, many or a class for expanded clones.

TGCAGCGTTGAAGGAGGGACTGACACCTTC	CSVEGGTDTF	10	TRBV29-1	many	.	TRBJ1-2
TGTGCCTGGAGTTGGAAGAACACTGAAGCTTTCTTT	CAWSWKNTEAFF	12	TRBV30	few	.	TRBJ1-1
TGTGCCAGCAGCTTAGGGCTTCAGGGCTATGGCTACACCTTC	CASSLGLQGYGYTF	14	TRBV7-2	many	.	TRBJ1-2
TGTGCCAGTAGTACATCCGTGAACACTGAAGCTTTCTTT	CASSTSVNTEAFF	13	TRBV19	.	.	TRBJ1-1
TGTGCCAGCAGCCAGCGGGACAGCTCATACAATGAGCAGTTCTTC	CASSQRDSSYNEQFF	15	TRBV7-3	many	.	TRBJ2-1
TGCGCCAGCAGCTGGATTAGCGGGGGGACTTACAATGAGCAGTTCTTC	CASSWISGGTYNEQFF	16	TRBV5-1	many	TRBD2	TRBJ2-1
TGTGCCAGCAGCCAACCCCCTAGGAACGACGAGCAGTACTTC	CASSQPPRNDEQYF	14	TRBV3-1	few	.	TRBJ2-7
TGCGCCAGCAGCCAAGGAGGTGTTGGGGGAAACACCATATATTTT	CASSQGGVGGNTIYF	15	TRBV4-3	many	.	TRBJ1-3
TGTGCCAGCAGCTCCCACCATGGAGTCTCCTACAATGAGCAGTTCTTC	CASSSHHGVSYNEQFF	16	TRBV11-2	few	.	TRBJ2-1
TGTGCCAGCAGCGTTTGGTTGGGGAGGGCTAGCACAGATACGCAGTATTTT	CASSVWLGRASTDTQYF	17	TRBV7-2	many	TRBD2	TRBJ2-3
TGTGCCAGCAGTGATGACGCGGGGAGCTCTGGGGCCAACGTCCTGACTTTC	CASSDDAGSSGANVLTF	17	TRBV2	.	.	TRBJ2-6